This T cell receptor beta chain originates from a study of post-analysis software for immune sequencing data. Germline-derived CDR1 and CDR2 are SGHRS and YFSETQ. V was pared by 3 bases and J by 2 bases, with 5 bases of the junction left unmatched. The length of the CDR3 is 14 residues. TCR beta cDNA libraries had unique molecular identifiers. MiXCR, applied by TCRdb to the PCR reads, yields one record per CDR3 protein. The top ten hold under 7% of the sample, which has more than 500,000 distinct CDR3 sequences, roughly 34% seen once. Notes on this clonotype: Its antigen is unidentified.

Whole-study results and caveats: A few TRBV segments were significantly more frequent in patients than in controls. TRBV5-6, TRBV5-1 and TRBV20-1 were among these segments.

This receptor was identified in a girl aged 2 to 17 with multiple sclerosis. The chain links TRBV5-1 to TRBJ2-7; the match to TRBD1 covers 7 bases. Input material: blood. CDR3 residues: CASSSTGTAYEQYF. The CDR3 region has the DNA TGCGCCAGCAGCTCAACCGGGACAGCCTACGAGCAGTACTTC.